This T cell receptor beta chain was sequenced during a study of T cells in Graves' hyperthyroidism and ophthalmopathy. Study overall: Blood from the periphery was taken at initial diagnosis, before any treatment. Study-wide findings and caveats: Most thyroid clonotypes with frequency above 0.001 were detected in blood.

Patients were excluded because of uncontrolled infection, other autoimmune disease, pregnancy or lactation. This clonotype was seen many times. The antigen remains unidentified. The CDR3 regions of TCR beta were amplified from RNA transcripts. HTBI primers were used for first-round RT-PCR of the TCR CDR3. TCRdb independently ran MiXCR on the multiplex PCR reads; one entry per CDR3 protein. The repertoire consists of over 350,000 distinct CDR3 sequences, with 14% to 15% occurring once and the leading ten covering less than 15%. V lost 4 bases to trimming and J lost 4 bases, with 16 bases between them. The germline gives CDR1 LGHDT, CDR2 YNNKEL (reference sequence). The CDR3 length is 15 residues.

This sequence was found in a young man with Graves' ophthalmopathy. V usage is TRBV3-1 and J usage is TRBJ1-2; D is unclear. The sequencing input was blood. The CDR3 DNA sequence: TGTGCCAGCAGCCCACGTGAGGGTAGCCTCTATGGCTACACCTTC. This sequence encodes CASSPREGSLYGYTF.